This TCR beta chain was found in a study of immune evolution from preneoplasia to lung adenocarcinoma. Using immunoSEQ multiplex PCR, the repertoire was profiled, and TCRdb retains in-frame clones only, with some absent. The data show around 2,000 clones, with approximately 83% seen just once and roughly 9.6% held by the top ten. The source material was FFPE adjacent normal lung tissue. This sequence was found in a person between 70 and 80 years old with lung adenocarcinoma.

CDR3 coding DNA: TGTGCCAGCAAAAATTTTGGGGGGGACAATGAGCAGTTCTTC. It yields the protein CASKNFGGDNEQFF. J is TRBJ2-1 and V is TRBV19, with 7 nucleotides matching TRBD2. From germline, CDR1 is LNHDA and CDR2 SQIVND (reference sequence). V shed 9 bases, J shed 5 bases, and the junction held 10 bases outside the gene matches. The CDR3 extends over 14 amino acids.